The 15 T cell receptor beta chains below were found in one sample sequenced in a study of beta chain features in type 1 diabetes. Of the isolated RNA, all was reverse transcribed, and so the sequenced material was expressed TCRB transcripts. The data were produced by immunoSEQ multiplex PCR, yet TCRdb's version contains in-frame clones alone and is incomplete. The sample yields fewer than 20,000 clones, around two fifths seen once. Sequencing was carried out using stem cell memory CD4+ T cells from blood. The receptors come from a woman aged 40-49 years in good health.

V usage is TRBV7-9 and J usage is TRBJ2-7; 14 positions agree with TRBD2. Germline CDR1 and CDR2: SEHNR and FQNEAQ (reference sequence). The CDR3 has 16 residues. The V segment lost 5 bases and the J segment 6 bases; nucleotides outside the gene matches: 9. CDR3 nucleotides: TGTGCCAGCAGCACGACTAGCGGGGGGGCAATTCGCGAGCAGTACTTC. This codes for CASSTTSGGAIREQYF.

V and J are TRBV19 and TRBJ2-2; TRBD1 matches 7 bases. The J segment lost 4 bases and the V segment lost 3 bases, leaving 8 bases of the junction unmatched. CDR3 length equals 16 residues. Germline CDR1 LNHDA, CDR2 SQIVND (reference sequence). CDR3 sequence reads: CASSILRDRFTGELFF. DNA of the CDR3: TGTGCCAGTAGTATTCTCCGGGACAGATTCACCGGGGAGCTGTTTTTT.

The chain uses TRBV7-9 and TRBJ2-7; 14 bases align to TRBD2. Per germline, CDR1 SEHNR and CDR2 FQNEAQ (reference sequence). The CDR3 runs to 15 residues. Losses at the gene ends were 4 bases for V and 7 bases for J; bases not matched to a gene: 6. CDR3: CASSYSGLAGVEQYF. CDR3 DNA sequence: TGTGCCAGCAGCTACTCGGGACTAGCGGGGGTTGAGCAGTACTTC.

This clone was counted between two and nine times. The chain combines TRBV5-1 with TRBJ2-7, with D maybe TRBD2 (5 bases). The CDR3 spans 13 residues. Germline CDR1 SGHRS, CDR2 YFSETQ. V was pared by 3 bases and J by 2 bases, with 9 bases between. The CDR3 bases are TGCGCCAGCAGCTCGGGGTATACCTACGAGCAGTACTTC. It is translated as CASSSGYTYEQYF.

This chain uses TRBV25-1 with TRBJ1-1; 8 nucleotides align to TRBD1. CDR1 and CDR2 from the germline V gene are MGHDK and SYGVNS. This CDR3 has 17 residues. Losses at the gene ends were 6 bases for V and 1 base for J; bases not matched to a gene: 13. The chain's CDR3 is CASRDNTGGGENTEAFF. Written as DNA, the CDR3 is TGTGCCAGCAGAGACAATACAGGGGGTGGAGAGAACACTGAAGCTTTCTTT.

This clone showed up just a few times. The chain recombines TRBV29-1 with TRBJ1-3; 10 nucleotides match TRBD1. CDR1 SQVTM and CDR2 ANQGSEA come from the germline V gene. This CDR3 spans 13 amino acids. V was clipped by 7 bases and J by 8 bases; unmatched bases: 8. The CDR3 DNA reads as TGCAGCGCCTCGACAGGGGGCATAGACACCATATATTTT. It codes for CSASTGGIDTIYF.

Only one count was recorded for this clone. The V call is TRBV5-6, the J call TRBJ2-5; D not certain. Germline values: CDR1 SGHDT, CDR2 YYEEEE. Trimming took 0 bases from V and 0 from J, leaving 6 bases between them. The CDR3 extends over 14 amino acids. CDR3 loop: CASSLGVDQETQYF. For the CDR3, the DNA is TGTGCCAGCAGCTTGGGAGTAGACCAAGAGACCCAGTACTTC. The entire variable domain, with the rest obtained from reference TRBV5-6 and TRBJ2-5, is as follows: DAGVTQSPTHLIKTRGQQVTLRCSPKSGHDTVSWYQQALGQGPQFIFQYYEEEERQRGNFPDRFSGHQFPNYSSELNVNALLLGDSALYLCASSLGVDQETQYFGPGTRLLVL.

The chain couples TRBV5-1 to TRBJ1-1; D uncertain. Germline assignment: CDR1 SGHRS and CDR2 YFSETQ. The germline V and J ends were trimmed by 1 base and 4 bases, with 11 bases remaining between them. The CDR3 has 14 residues. In DNA form, the CDR3 reads TGCGCCAGCAGCTTGCTACTTGGAGGCACTGAAGCTTTCTTT. Its protein product is CASSLLLGGTEAFF.

The J gene is TRBJ2-7, the V gene TRBV6-5; D is perhaps TRBD2 (6 bases). V lost 6 bases and J lost 2, with 14 bases in between. Germline V lookup: CDR1 MNHEY, CDR2 SVGAGI. The CDR3 has 14 residues. For the CDR3, the DNA is TGTGCCAGCAGACGCATGGGGGGAACCTACGAGCAGTACTTC. Translating gives CASRRMGGTYEQYF.

Remarks on this clone: Other DNA sequences from this sample encode an identical CDR3 as well. The genes are TRBV5-1 and TRBJ2-3; D remains ambiguous. V was clipped by 5 bases and J by 5 bases, with 6 bases between them. Germline V gives CDR1 SGHRS, CDR2 YFSETQ. This CDR3 comprises 11 residues. The CDR3 DNA reads as TGCGCCAGCAGTTTTAAAGATACGCAGTATTTT. Protein sequence: CASSFKDTQYF.

The CDR3 DNA follows: TGCGCCAGCAGCTTGGCCCTAGTCACAGATACGCAGTATTTT. Protein product: CASSLALVTDTQYF. The J gene is TRBJ2-3, the V gene TRBV5-1, with unresolved D. CDR1 is SGHRS and CDR2 is YFSETQ in the germline V gene. This CDR3 spans 14 amino acids. The V and J ends lost 0 bases and 2 bases respectively, with 7 bases between them.

The chain carries TRBV6-5 and TRBJ2-5; TRBD2 matches 7 bases. The CDR3 is 16 residues long. The germline gives CDR1 MNHEY, CDR2 SVGAGI. The junction had 8 bases not matched to a gene; V was cut back by 2 bases and J by 2 bases. The CDR3 DNA sequence: TGTGCCAGCAGTTACGCCCCCCCGGGACTACAAGAGACCCAGTACTTC. It is translated as CASSYAPPGLQETQYF.

This chain links TRBV18 with TRBJ2-7; tentatively, D is TRBD1 (6 bases). V dropped 0 bases and J dropped 2 bases, with 14 bases sitting between them. Per the germline V gene, CDR1 is KGHSH and CDR2 is LQKENI. The CDR3 is 16 amino acids. CDR3 coding DNA: TGTGCCAGCTCACCACCTGGCCTGGACAGAGCCTACGAGCAGTACTTC. Its translation: CASSPPGLDRAYEQYF. The full variable domain, completed using reference TRBV18 and TRBJ2-7, is NAGVMQNPRHLVRRRGQEARLRCSPMKGHSHVYWYRQLPEEGLKFMVYLQKENIIDESGMPKERFSAEFPKEGPSILRIQQVVRGDSAAYFCASSPPGLDRAYEQYFGPGTRLTVT.

There are a few counts of this clone. This sequence joins TRBV5-1 and TRBJ2-2; perhaps TRBD1 as D (8 bases). The CDR3 is 15 residues long. The germline gives CDR1 SGHRS, CDR2 YFSETQ. V was pared by 4 bases and J by 3 bases, with 13 bases between. The CDR3 DNA is TGCGCCAGCAGCAGGACAGGGAGGGACACCGGGGAGCTGTTTTTT. Protein sequence: CASSRTGRDTGELFF.

A single count supports this clone. V gene TRBV7-2 combines with J gene TRBJ2-7, with D possibly being TRBD2 (5 bases). The CDR3 has 19 amino acids. V lost 1 base to trimming and J lost 0 bases, with 22 bases between them. CDR1 and CDR2 from the germline V gene are SGHTA and FQGNSA. CDR3 coding DNA: TGTGCCAGCAGCTTAGTCCAGTTAGGCCCCCGGGATCACTCCTACGAGCAGTACTTC. Its protein product is CASSLVQLGPRDHSYEQYF.